A selection of T cell receptor beta chains follows, all from one sample in a study of shared clonotypes between healthy human individuals. TCRdb keeps only in-frame clones here, not all; method: immunoSEQ multiplex PCR. The sample lists millions of clones; 90% to 95% were seen once. Input material: naive CD4+ T cells from PBMCs. Receptors originate from a young man in good health. Some clones in this sample may be carry-over from other donors' samples. Both conserved end residues are part of each CDR3.

V	J	CDR3
TRBV5-1	TRBJ2-3	CASSSGIVWTDTQYF
TRBV9	TRBJ2-3	CASSPRAVLRTDTQYF
TRBV5-1	TRBJ2-1	CASSSNSVTSGRQFF
TRBV18	TRBJ2-1	CASSPSGIALNEQFF
TRBV9	TRBJ2-7	CASSVATSSYEQYF
TRBV19	TRBJ2-5	CASSGVGHQRETQYF
TRBV7-9	TRBJ1-1	CASSFNRVGTEAFF
TRBV15	TRBJ2-2	CATSRDPGTGELFF
TRBV7-2	TRBJ2-1	CASSLHRGSYNEQFF
TRBV18	TRBJ2-7	CASSPLRALSYEQYF
TRBV18	TRBJ2-5	CASSPRTSSSQETQYF
TRBV29-1	TRBJ2-3	CSVELTDTQYF
TRBV18	TRBJ2-5	CASSRADQETQYF
TRBV5-1	TRBJ2-7	CASSLGPRDKSYEQYF
TRBV18	TRBJ2-5	CASSPVSKTQYF
TRBV4-2	TRBJ2-1	CASSQEIPGNNEQFF
TRBV4-3	TRBJ2-7	CASSQDTASGIYEQYF
TRBV7-9	TRBJ1-2	CASSLNQGAGGYTF
TRBV7-6	TRBJ2-7	CASSQNPGAQAYEQYF
TRBV5-1	TRBJ2-2	CASSFAQPITGELFF
TRBV7-2	TRBJ2-7	CASSSLLGQGAREQYF
TRBV4-1	TRBJ1-5	CASSQRQGDQPQHF
TRBV5-1	TRBJ2-5	CASSRDRSQETQYF
TRBV11-2	TRBJ2-1	CASSLGFSYPYNEQFF
TRBV28	TRBJ2-1	CASSSISELAAQFF
TRBV7-9	TRBJ1-2	CASSEDVLYGYTF
TRBV7-3	TRBJ2-5	CASSSGQGETQYF
TRBV28	TRBJ1-1	CASKDRGRMTFF
TRBV29-1	TRBJ1-4	CSVESFEKLFF
TRBV14	TRBJ2-7	CASSQVRGRNTYEQYF
TRBV5-1	TRBJ2-5	CASSLRLQETQYF